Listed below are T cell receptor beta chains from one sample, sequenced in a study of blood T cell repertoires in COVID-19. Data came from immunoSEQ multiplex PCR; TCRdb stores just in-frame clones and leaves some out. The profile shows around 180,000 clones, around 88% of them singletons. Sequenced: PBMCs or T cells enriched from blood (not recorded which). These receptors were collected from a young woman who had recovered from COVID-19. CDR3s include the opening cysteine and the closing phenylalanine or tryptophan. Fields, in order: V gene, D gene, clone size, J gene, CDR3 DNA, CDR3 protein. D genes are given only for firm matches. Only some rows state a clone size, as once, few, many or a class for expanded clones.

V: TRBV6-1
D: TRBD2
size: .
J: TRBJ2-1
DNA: TGTGCCAGCAGTGATGTAGGCGGGAGCAGGGCCTACAATGAGCAGTTCTTC
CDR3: CASSDVGGSRAYNEQFF

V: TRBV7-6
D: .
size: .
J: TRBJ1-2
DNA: TGTGCCAGCAGCTTACTCCGAACGGGGATGGACTATGGCTACACCTTC
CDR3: CASSLLRTGMDYGYTF

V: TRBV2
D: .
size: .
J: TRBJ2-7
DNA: TGTGCCAGCAGTGGGACAGATAACGACCCCTACGAGCAGTACTTC
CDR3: CASSGTDNDPYEQYF

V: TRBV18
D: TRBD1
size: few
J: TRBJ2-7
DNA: TGTGCCAGCTCAACTCGTGACAGGGGCCCCTACGAGCAGTACTTC
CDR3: CASSTRDRGPYEQYF

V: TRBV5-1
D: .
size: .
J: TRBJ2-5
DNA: TGCGCCAGCAGCTCCGCGGGGCCGGGGGAGACCCAGTACTTC
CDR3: CASSSAGPGETQYF

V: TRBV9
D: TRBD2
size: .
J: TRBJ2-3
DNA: TGTGCCAGCAGCGTAGGACTAGCGGGAGGACTCACAGATACGCAGTATTTT
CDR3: CASSVGLAGGLTDTQYF

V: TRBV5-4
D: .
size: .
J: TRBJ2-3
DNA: TGTGCCAGCAGCCCGTTTGCCACTACTAACACAGATACGCAGTATTTT
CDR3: CASSPFATTNTDTQYF

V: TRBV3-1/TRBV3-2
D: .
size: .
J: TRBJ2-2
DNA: TGTGCCAGCAGCCAAGATCGGACAGTCTCCGGGACCGGGGAGCTGTTTTTT
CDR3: CASSQDRTVSGTGELFF

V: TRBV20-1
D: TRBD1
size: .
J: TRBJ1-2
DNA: TGCAGTGCTAGTAAGGAGACAGGGGAAAAGGATGGCTACACCTTC
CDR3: CSASKETGEKDGYTF

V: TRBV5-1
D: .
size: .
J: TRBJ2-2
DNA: TGCGCCAGCGAACCGGGCACCGGGGAGCTGTTTTTT
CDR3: CASEPGTGELFF

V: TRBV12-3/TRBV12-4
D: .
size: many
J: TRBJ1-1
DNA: TGTGCCAGCTCGTTGGCGGCTGAAGCTTTCTTT
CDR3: CASSLAAEAFF

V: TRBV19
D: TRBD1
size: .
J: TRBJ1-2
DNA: TGTGCCAGTAGTCCTTACAGGGGTAGGGACTATGGCTACACCTTC
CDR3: CASSPYRGRDYGYTF

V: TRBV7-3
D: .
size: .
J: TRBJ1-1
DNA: TGTGCCAGCAGCTTAAACACGTACACTGAAGCTTTCTTT
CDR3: CASSLNTYTEAFF

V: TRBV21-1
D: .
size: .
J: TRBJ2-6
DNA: TGTGCCAGCAGCAAACAGGGTGTCAGCTCTGGGGCCAACGTCCTGACTTTC
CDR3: CASSKQGVSSGANVLTF

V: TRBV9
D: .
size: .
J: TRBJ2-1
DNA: TGTGCCAGCAGCGCGGCGGGGCTCCCTTACAATGAGCAGTTCTTC
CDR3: CASSAAGLPYNEQFF

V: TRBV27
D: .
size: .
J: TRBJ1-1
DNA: TGTGCCAGCAGAATGGGGGAGGGCACTGAAGCTTTCTTT
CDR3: CASRMGEGTEAFF

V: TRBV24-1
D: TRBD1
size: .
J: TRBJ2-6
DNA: TGTGCCACCAGTGAATCGGACAGGACTGGGGCCAACGTCCTGACTTTC
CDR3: CATSESDRTGANVLTF

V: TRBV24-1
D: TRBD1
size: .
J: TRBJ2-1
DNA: TGTGCCACCAGTGACGACAGGGGGCAGTACAATGAGCAGTTCTTC
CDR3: CATSDDRGQYNEQFF

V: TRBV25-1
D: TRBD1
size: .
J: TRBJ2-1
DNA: TGTGCCAGTAGAGACAGGGGAAACTACAATGAGCAGTTCTTC
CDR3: CASRDRGNYNEQFF

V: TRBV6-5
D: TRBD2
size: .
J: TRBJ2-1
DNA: TGTGCCAGCAGGGCTAGCGGGAGCTCCTACAATGAGCAGTTCTTC
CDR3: CASRASGSSYNEQFF

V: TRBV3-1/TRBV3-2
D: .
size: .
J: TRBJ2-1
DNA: TGTGCCAGCAGCCAGCTACTAGCAAATGAGCAGTTCTTC
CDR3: CASSQLLANEQFF

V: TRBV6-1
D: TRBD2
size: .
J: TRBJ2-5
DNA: TGTGCCAGCAGTGCCGGGACTAGCGGGGCTCAAGAGACCCAGTACTTC
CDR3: CASSAGTSGAQETQYF

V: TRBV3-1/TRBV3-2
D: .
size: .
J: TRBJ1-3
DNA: TGTGCCAGCAGCCACGGGGGGGGTGGAAACACCATATATTTT
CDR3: CASSHGGGGNTIYF

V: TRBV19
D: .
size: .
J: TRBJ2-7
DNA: TGTGCCAGTAGCCTCCGGTTATTCCCCTACGAGCAGTACTTC
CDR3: CASSLRLFPYEQYF

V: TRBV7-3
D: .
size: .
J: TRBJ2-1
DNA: TGTGCCAGCTCCGGGCGGAGCGGTAATGAGCAGTTCTTC
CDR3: CASSGRSGNEQFF

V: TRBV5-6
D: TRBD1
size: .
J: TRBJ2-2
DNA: TGTGCCAGCAGTCTTACAGGGGGTATCCACACCGGGGAGCTGTTTTTT
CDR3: CASSLTGGIHTGELFF

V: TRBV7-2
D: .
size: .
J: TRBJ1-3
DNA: TGTGCCAGCAGCCCCGACGTGCGAGGTGGAAACACCATATATTTT
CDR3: CASSPDVRGGNTIYF